This T cell receptor (beta chain) was found in a study of T cells in Graves' hyperthyroidism and ophthalmopathy. What was amplified from RNA transcripts were TCR beta CDR3 regions. In the first-round RT-PCR of the TCR CDR3, the HTBI primer set was used. TCRdb analysed the multiplex PCR reads with MiXCR anew, one entry per CDR3 protein. The repertoire includes hundreds of thousands of distinct CDR3 sequences, approximately 14% of them detected once, and about 3.9% sits in the top ten. Orbital computed tomography and thyroid ultrasound, together with serum TRAb and thyroxine and clinical symptoms, were used for diagnoses. PBMCs stemmed from about 9.7 ml fresh peripheral blood. This clonotype was recorded at least ten times. The antigen is not known. General observations from the study: Most clonotypes expanded in the thyroid (above 0.001) were also present in blood. Patients with ophthalmopathy were separated from those with stable hyperthyroidism by a 13 V-J model.

There are 13 residues in the CDR3. Germline loops: CDR1 SGHAT, CDR2 FQNNGV. V was pared by 3 bases and J by 5 bases, with 11 bases between. Sequenced material: blood. The source is a woman between 40 and 55 years old with Graves' ophthalmopathy. This chain uses TRBV11-2 with TRBJ2-7; a possible D gene is TRBD2 (5 bases). The CDR3 nucleotides are TGTGCCAGCAGCTTGCCGGAGGTACACGAGCAGTACTTC. This codes for CASSLPEVHEQYF. The whole variable domain, remainder taken from reference TRBV11-2 and TRBJ2-7, is EAGVAQSPRYKIIEKRQSVAFWCNPISGHATLYWYQQILGQGPKLLIQFQNNGVVDDSQLPKDRFSAERLKGVDSTLKIQPAKLEDSAVYLCASSLPEVHEQYFGPGTRLTVT.